This T cell receptor (beta chain) came from a study of cytomegalovirus exposure and HLA in healthy donors. About the study: Around four fifths of approximately 400 genotyped donors fell in the Caucasian-associated ancestry cluster.

Study results and caveats: Cytomegalovirus status was reportedly diagnosed by the classifier with high specificity and sensitivity. Associated with cytomegalovirus, according to the listing, were 150 to 200 TCR beta chains.

Of note for this clone: Antigen unknown.

Trimming removed 1 base at V and 0 bases at J, with 7 bases between. The CDR3 has 14 amino acids. Germline V gene lookup returns CDR1 LGHNA and CDR2 YSLEER. Use of 60 Vbeta and 13 Jbeta primers characterized the PCR. Data came from immunoSEQ multiplex PCR; TCRdb stores just in-frame clones and leaves some out. The sample consists of about 130,000 clones, roughly four fifths of them appearing once. Sequenced input: PBMCs. The TCR originated in a woman between 35 and 50 years old in good health and CMV-seropositive. The chain links TRBV4-3 to TRBJ2-7; TRBD1 might be the D (5 bases). The CDR3 region has the DNA TGCGCCAGCAGCCAAGGACAGAGCTCCTACGAGCAGTACTTC. Its protein is CASSQGQSSYEQYF.